This TCR beta chain was recovered during a study of CD8 T cells in ankylosing spondylitis. Overall study findings and caveats: In the blood and synovial fluid of reactive arthritis, some motif variants had been previously reported. Ankylosing spondylitis blood seemed to carry a telltale TCR beta motif made of several highly homologous variants. In ankylosing spondylitis patients, matched synovial fluid reportedly showed significant enrichment of disease-linked clones.

J lost 7 bases, V lost 6 bases, and 5 bases had no gene match. The CDR3 contains 13 residues. Germline V CDR1 and CDR2: MDHEN, SYDVKM. This clonotype was detected a few times. Its antigen is still unknown. By quantitative 5'-RACE with molecular barcodes, the TCR beta libraries were made. One entry per CDR3 protein, called by TCRdb with MiXCR from the 5' RACE reads. The data contain nearly 250,000 distinct CDR3 sequences, 30% to 35% of them seen just once; the ten biggest clones take up roughly 4%. The sample comprised blood, either unsorted or a sorted T cell fraction (not recorded which). The chain recombines TRBV28 with TRBJ2-1, with 8 positions matching TRBD1. The clonotype comes from a male donor with ankylosing spondylitis or in good health (not recorded which). The CDR3 spells CASRGTGWNEQFF. CDR3 DNA: TGTGCCAGCAGGGGGACAGGCTGGAATGAGCAGTTCTTC.